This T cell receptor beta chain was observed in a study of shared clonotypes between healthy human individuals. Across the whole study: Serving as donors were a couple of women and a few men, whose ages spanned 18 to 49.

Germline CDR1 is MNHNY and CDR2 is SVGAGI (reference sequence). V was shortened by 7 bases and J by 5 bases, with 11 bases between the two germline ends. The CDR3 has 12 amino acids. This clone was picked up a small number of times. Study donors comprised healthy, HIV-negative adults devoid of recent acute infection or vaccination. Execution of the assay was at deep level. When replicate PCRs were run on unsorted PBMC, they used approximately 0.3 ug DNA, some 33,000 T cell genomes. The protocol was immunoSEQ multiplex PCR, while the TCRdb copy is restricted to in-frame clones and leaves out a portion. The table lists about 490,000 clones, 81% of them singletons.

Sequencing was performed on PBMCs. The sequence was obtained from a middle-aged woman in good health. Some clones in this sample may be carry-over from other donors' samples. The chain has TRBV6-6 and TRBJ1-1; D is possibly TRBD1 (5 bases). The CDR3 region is CASTHGGTEAFF. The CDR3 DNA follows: TGTGCCAGCACCCACGGGGGGACTGAAGCTTTCTTT.